The clone carrying this TCR beta chain was observed a single time. Original handling: Estimated nucleated cell counts came from reference gene primer amplification. Repertoires were generated with immunoSEQ multiplex PCR, while TCRdb's copy carries only in-frame clones and drops some. D and trimming were read from the DNA, whereas the V and J calls and clone size are those reported in that table. The data show about 64,000 clones, approximately 90% seen once. Recovered status applied to Cohort 3 donors who had two consecutive negative PCRs. It also applied to those with clearance or with symptom resolution. The source of the sample is a study of blood T cell repertoires in COVID-19. In the study overall: Spain, Italy and the United States supplied samples that represented acute and convalescent COVID-19. The cDNA or gDNA used as material had been derived from T cells, B-cell-depleted T cells, or PBMCs.

Trimming removed 6 bases from V and 7 bases from J, with 18 bases in between. Germline CDR1 MNHEY, CDR2 SMNVEV (reference sequence). This CDR3 comprises 14 residues. Sequencing was carried out using PBMCs or T cells enriched from blood (not recorded which). The chain couples TRBV27 to TRBJ1-1; TRBD1 is a possible D gene (6 bases). This receptor was identified in a woman in her thirties or forties who had recovered from COVID-19. CDR3: CASRVGTLDSEAFF. The CDR3 coding sequence is TGTGCCAGCAGGGTCGGGACACTCGATAGTGAAGCTTTCTTT.